This TCR beta chain is from a study of blood T cell repertoires in COVID-19. Overall study context: T cells, B-cell-depleted T cells, or PBMCs supplied cDNA or gDNA.

Authors' analysis steps: For nucleated cells, counts were estimated from reference gene primer amplification. Sequenced by immunoSEQ multiplex PCR; TCRdb stores in-frame clones only, minus some. V and J calls and clone size are copied from that table; D and trimming were computed from the DNA. The repertoire holds some 300,000 clones, with approximately 88% as singletons. Trimming at V came to 4 bases and at J to 2 bases, leaving 7 bases not matched to a gene. CDR3 size: 15 residues. Germline values: CDR1 SGHNT, CDR2 YYREEE (reference sequence). The TCR originated in a woman under 40 who had recovered from COVID-19. The V gene is TRBV5-4, the J gene TRBJ2-3, with 7 bases lining up with TRBD2. The sequenced sample was peripheral blood. The chain's CDR3 is CASSGMGLTTDTQYF. The CDR3 coding sequence is TGTGCCAGCAGCGGGATGGGACTAACCACAGATACGCAGTATTTT.